These T cell receptor beta chains were read from a single sample in a study of blood T cell repertoires in COVID-19. Data came from immunoSEQ multiplex PCR; TCRdb stores just in-frame clones and leaves some out. This table has fewer than 400,000 clones, around 87% appearing once. The specimen sequenced was PBMCs or T cells enriched from blood (not recorded which). The source is a woman in her forties or fifties who had recovered from COVID-19. Each CDR3 is given with its conserved first and last residue. A D gene is named only where the DNA matches it firmly. Expanded clones get a size class; other rows say once, few or many, or leave the size out.

NA TRBJ2-7 NA TRBV6-1 CASSEGHPSSYEQYF TGTGCCAGCAGTGAAGGACACCCGAGCTCCTACGAGCAGTACTTC
NA TRBJ2-3 TRBD2 TRBV19 CASSSPGTSGTDTQYF TGTGCCAGTAGTTCCCCCGGGACTAGCGGCACAGATACGCAGTATTTT
NA TRBJ1-3 TRBD1 TRBV6-5 CASRQGASGNTIYF TGTGCCAGCCGACAGGGGGCTTCTGGAAACACCATATATTTT
NA TRBJ2-7 TRBD1 TRBV9 CASSSGTGGVYEQYF TGTGCCAGCAGCAGTGGGACAGGGGGAGTCTACGAGCAGTACTTC
few TRBJ2-2 NA TRBV6-4 CASSPGWGGLAGELFF TGTGCCAGCAGCCCCGGATGGGGGGGGCTCGCCGGGGAGCTGTTTTTT
NA TRBJ1-1 TRBD1 TRBV2 CASSVDRGYTEAFF TGTGCCAGCAGTGTGGACAGGGGCTACACTGAAGCTTTCTTT
NA TRBJ1-5 TRBD1 TRBV18 CASSSGQWSNQPQHF TGTGCCAGCTCCTCGGGACAGTGGAGCAATCAGCCCCAGCATTTT
once TRBJ1-4 TRBD1 TRBV4-1 CASSQDGTENEKLFF TGCGCCAGCAGCCAAGACGGGACAGAAAATGAAAAACTGTTTTTT
NA TRBJ2-2 TRBD2 TRBV11-2 CASSSYISSGGAHTGELFF TGTGCCAGCAGCTCCTACATTAGTAGCGGGGGGGCTCACACCGGGGAGCTGTTTTTT
NA TRBJ1-3 NA TRBV2 CASRTTAASGNTIYF TGTGCCAGCAGGACTACGGCAGCCTCTGGAAACACCATATATTTT
NA TRBJ1-1 TRBD1 TRBV19 CASSVGQGVAEAFF TGTGCCAGTAGTGTGGGGCAGGGGGTCGCTGAAGCTTTCTTT
NA TRBJ2-3 NA TRBV7-9 CASSLARGVEGTDTQYF TGTGCCAGCAGCTTAGCCCGGGGAGTGGAGGGCACAGATACGCAGTATTTT